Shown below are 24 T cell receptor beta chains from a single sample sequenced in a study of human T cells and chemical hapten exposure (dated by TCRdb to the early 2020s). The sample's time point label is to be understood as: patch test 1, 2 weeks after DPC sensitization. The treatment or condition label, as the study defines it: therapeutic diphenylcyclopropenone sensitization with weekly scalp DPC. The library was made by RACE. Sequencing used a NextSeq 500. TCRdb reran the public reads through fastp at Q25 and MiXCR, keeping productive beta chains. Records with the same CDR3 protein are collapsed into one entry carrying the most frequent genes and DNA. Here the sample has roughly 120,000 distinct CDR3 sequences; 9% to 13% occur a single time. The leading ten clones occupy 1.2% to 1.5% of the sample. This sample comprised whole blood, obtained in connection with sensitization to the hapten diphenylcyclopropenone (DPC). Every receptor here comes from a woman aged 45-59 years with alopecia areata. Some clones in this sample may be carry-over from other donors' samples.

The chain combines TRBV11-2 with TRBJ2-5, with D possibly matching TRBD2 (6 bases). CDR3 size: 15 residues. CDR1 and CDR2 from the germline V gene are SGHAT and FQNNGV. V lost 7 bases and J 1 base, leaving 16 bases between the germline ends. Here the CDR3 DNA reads TGTGCCAGCAACCACCTCAGCGGGCCCCAAGAGACCCAGTACTTC. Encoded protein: CASNHLSGPQETQYF.

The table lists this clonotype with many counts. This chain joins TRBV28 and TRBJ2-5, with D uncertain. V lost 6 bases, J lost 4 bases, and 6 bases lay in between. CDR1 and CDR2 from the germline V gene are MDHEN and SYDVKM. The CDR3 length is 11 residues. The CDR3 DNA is TGTGCCAGCAGACGACGAGAGACCCAGTACTTC. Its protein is CASRRRETQYF.

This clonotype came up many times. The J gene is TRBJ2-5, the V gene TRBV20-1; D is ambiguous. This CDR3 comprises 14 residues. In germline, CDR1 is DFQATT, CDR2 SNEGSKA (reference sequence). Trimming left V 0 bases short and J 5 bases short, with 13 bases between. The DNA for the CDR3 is TGCAGTGCTAGAGATCTTCAAGGGCTGGAGACCCAGTACTTC. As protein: CSARDLQGLETQYF.

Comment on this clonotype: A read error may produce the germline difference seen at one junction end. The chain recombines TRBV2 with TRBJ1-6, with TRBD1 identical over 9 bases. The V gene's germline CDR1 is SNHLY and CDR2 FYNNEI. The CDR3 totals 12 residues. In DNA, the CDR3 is TGTGCCAGCAGTGAGACCCGGGACAGGGCGATCTTT. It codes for CASSETRDRAIF.

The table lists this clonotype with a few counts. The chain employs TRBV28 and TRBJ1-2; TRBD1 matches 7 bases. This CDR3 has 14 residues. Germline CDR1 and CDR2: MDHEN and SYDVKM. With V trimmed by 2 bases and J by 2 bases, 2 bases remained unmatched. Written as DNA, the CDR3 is TGTGCCAGCAGTTTAAACAGGGGCAACTATGGCTACACCTTC. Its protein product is CASSLNRGNYGYTF.

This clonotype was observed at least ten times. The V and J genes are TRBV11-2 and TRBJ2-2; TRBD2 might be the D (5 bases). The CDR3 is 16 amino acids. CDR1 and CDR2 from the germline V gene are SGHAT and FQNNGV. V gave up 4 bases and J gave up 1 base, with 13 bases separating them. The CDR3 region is CASSSLRVLNTGELFF. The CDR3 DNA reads TGTGCCAGCAGCTCCTTGCGGGTCCTGAACACCGGGGAGCTGTTTTTT.

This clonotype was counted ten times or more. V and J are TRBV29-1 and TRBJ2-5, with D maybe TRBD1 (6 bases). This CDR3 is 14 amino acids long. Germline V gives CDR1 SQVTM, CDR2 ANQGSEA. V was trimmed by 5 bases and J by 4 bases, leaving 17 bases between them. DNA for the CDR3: TGCAGCGTTCCCAACACAGGGTTCGGAGAGACCCAGTACTTC. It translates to CSVPNTGFGETQYF. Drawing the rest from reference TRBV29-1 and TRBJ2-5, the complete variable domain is SAVISQKPSRDICQRGTSLTIQCQVDSQVTMMFWYRQQPGQSLTLIATANQGSEATYESGFVIDKFPISRPNLTFSTLTVSNMSPEDSSIYLCSVPNTGFGETQYFGPGTRLLVL.

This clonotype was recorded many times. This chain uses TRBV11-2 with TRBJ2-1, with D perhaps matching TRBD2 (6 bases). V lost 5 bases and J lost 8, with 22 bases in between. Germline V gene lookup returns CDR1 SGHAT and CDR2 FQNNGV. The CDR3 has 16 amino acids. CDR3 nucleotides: TGTGCCAGCAGCCCGACGGGACGGAGGGTCGGCCATGAGCAGTTCTTC. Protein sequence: CASSPTGRRVGHEQFF.

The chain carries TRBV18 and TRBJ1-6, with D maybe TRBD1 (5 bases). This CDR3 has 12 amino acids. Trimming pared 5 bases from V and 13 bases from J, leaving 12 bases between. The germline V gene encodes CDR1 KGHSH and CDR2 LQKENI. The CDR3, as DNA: TGTGCCAGCTCAGGCATGGAGGGGCCCCTCCACTTT. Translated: CASSGMEGPLHF.

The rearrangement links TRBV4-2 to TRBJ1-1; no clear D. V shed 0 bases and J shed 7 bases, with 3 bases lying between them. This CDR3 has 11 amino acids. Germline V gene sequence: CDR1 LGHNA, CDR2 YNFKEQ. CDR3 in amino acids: CASSQDGEAFF. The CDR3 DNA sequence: TGTGCCAGCAGCCAAGACGGTGAAGCTTTCTTT.

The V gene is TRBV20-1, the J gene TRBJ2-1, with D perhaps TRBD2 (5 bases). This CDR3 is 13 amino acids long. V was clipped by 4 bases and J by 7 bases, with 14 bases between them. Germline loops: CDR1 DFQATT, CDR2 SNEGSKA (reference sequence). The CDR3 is CSATYSGYNEQFF. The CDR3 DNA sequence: TGCAGTGCTACTTACTCGGGATATAATGAGCAGTTCTTC.

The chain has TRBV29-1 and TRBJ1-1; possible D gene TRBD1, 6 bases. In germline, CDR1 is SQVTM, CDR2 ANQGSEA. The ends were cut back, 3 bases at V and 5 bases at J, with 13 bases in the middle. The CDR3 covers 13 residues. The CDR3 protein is CSVDIQGNTEAFF. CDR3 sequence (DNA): TGCAGCGTTGATATACAGGGAAATACTGAAGCTTTCTTT.

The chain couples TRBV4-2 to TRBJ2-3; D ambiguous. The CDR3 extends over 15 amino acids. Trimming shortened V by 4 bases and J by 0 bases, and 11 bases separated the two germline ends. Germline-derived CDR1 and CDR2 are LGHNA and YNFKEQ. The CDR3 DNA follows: TGTGCCAGCAGCCCTCGTATTGGAAGCACAGATACGCAGTATTTT. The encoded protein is CASSPRIGSTDTQYF.

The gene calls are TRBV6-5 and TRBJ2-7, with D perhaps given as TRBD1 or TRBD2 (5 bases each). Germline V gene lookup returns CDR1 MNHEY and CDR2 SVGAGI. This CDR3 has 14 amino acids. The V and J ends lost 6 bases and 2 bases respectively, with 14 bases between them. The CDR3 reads CASSWAGRTYEQYF. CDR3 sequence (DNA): TGTGCCAGCAGCTGGGCAGGGAGAACCTACGAGCAGTACTTC.

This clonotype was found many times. Here the CDR3 reads CASSRDSPYGYTF. DNA of the CDR3: TGTGCCAGCAGCCGAGACAGTCCCTATGGCTACACCTTC. This rearrangement joins TRBV7-2 to TRBJ1-2, with a weak D call TRBD1 (5 bases). The V end was cut by 5 bases, the J end by 4 bases, with 11 bases between. Germline assignment: CDR1 SGHTA and CDR2 FQGNSA. This CDR3 is 13 amino acids long.

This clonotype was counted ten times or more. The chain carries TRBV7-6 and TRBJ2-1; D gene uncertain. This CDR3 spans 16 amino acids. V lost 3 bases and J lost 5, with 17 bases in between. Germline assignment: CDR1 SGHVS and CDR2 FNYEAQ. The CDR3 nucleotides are TGTGCCAGCAGCTTCTTGTCGCGGCAATATAACAATGAGCAGTTCTTC. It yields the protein CASSFLSRQYNNEQFF.

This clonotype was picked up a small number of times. This CDR3 is CASTPSSYNEQFF. In DNA form, the CDR3 reads TGTGCCAGCACCCCGAGCTCCTACAATGAGCAGTTCTTC. V gene TRBV2 combines with J gene TRBJ2-1; D is unresolved. The CDR3 has 13 residues. Per germline, CDR1 SNHLY and CDR2 FYNNEI. Trimming stripped 7 bases from V and 0 bases from J, with 7 bases between.

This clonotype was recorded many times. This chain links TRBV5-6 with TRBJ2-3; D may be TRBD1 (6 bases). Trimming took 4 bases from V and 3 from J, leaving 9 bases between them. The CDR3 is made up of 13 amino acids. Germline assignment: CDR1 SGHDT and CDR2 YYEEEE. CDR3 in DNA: TGTGCCAGCAGCCCAGGGGTGACAGATACGCAGTATTTT. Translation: CASSPGVTDTQYF.

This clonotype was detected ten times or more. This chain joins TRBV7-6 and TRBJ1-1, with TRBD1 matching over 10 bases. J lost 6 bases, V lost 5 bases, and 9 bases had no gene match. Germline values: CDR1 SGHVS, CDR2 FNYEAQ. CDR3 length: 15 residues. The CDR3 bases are TGTGCCAGCAGCCTATGGGGGACAGGGGACCCTGAAGCTTTCTTT. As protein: CASSLWGTGDPEAFF.

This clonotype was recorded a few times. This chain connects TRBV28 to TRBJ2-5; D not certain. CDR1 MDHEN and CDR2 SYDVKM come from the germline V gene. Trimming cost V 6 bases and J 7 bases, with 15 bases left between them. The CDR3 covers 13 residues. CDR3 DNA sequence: TGTGCCAGCAGGGTCCCCCCTTTGCGGACCCAGTACTTC. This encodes CASRVPPLRTQYF.

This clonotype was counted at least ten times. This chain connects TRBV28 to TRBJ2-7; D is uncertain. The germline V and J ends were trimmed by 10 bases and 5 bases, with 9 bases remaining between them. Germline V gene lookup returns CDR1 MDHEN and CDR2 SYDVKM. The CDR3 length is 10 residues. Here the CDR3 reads CAIARNEQYF. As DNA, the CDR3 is TGTGCCATCGCACGAAACGAGCAGTACTTC.

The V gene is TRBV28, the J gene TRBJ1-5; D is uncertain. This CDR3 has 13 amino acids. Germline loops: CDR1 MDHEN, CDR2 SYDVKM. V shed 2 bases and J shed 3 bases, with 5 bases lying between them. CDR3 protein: CASSLVLNQPQHF. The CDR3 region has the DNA TGTGCCAGCAGTTTAGTCCTCAATCAGCCCCAGCATTTT.

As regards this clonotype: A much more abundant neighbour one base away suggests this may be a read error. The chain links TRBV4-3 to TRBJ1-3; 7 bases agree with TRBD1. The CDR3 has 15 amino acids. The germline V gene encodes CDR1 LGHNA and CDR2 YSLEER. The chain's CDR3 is CTSSQDRNSGNTIYF. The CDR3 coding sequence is TGCACCAGCAGCCAGGACAGGAACTCTGGAAACACCATATATTTT.

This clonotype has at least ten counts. In DNA form, the CDR3 reads TGTGCCAGCAGTATTGGACGAGTCACAGATACGCAGTATTTT. It is translated as CASSIGRVTDTQYF. V is TRBV28 and J is TRBJ2-3; D is unclear. From germline, CDR1 is MDHEN and CDR2 SYDVKM. The CDR3 is 14 residues long. Trimming removed 5 bases from V and 2 bases from J, with 11 bases in between.